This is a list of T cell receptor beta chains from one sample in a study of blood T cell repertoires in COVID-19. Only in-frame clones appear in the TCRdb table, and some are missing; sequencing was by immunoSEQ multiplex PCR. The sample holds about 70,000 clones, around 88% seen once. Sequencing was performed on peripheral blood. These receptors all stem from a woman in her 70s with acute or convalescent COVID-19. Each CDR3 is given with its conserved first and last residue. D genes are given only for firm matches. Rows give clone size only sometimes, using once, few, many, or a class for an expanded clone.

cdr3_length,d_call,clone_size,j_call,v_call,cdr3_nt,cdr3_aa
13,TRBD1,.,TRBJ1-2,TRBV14,TGTGCCAGCAGCCTCGTGACAGGGTCTGGCTACACCTTC,CASSLVTGSGYTF
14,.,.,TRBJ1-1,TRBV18,TGTGCCAGCTCACCAGTAGACACCAACACTGAAGCTTTCTTT,CASSPVDTNTEAFF
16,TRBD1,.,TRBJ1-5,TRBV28,TGTGCCAGCAGTTTAGTGCGGACAGGAAGCAATCAGCCCCAGCATTTT,CASSLVRTGSNQPQHF
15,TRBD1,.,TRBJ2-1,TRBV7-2,TGTGCCAGCAGAGTTCGGGGACAGAATTACAATGAGCAGTTCTTC,CASRVRGQNYNEQFF
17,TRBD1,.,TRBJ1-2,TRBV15,TGTGCCACCAGCCCCCCAAGGACAGGGAGGATCTACTATGGCTACACCTTC,CATSPPRTGRIYYGYTF
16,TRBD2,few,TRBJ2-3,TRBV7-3,TGTGCCAGCAGCCCTCTTACTAGCGGGAGTACAGATACGCAGTATTTT,CASSPLTSGSTDTQYF
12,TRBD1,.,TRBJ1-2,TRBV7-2,TGTGCCAGCAGCCCCGACAGGGCCGGCTACACCTTC,CASSPDRAGYTF
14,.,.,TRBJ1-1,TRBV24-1,TGTGCCACCAGTCCAGGGGAGGGGAACACTGAAGCTTTCTTT,CATSPGEGNTEAFF
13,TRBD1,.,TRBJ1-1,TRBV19,TGTGCCAGTAAAGGGGGCGCGAACACTGAAGCTTTCTTT,CASKGGANTEAFF
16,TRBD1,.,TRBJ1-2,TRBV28,TGTGCCAGCAGTTCCCCGACGGGACAGGGAAACTATGGCTACACCTTC,CASSSPTGQGNYGYTF
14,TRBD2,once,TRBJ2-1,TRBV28,TGTGCCAGCAGTTTCCCTGGACTAGCGAGTGAGCAGTTCTTC,CASSFPGLASEQFF
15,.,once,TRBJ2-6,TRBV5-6,TGTGCCAGCAGCCTCGGGACATCTGGGGCCAACGTCCTGACTTTC,CASSLGTSGANVLTF
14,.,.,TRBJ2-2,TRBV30,TGTGCCTGGAGAGAGCTAGCGAACACCGGGGAGCTGTTTTTT,CAWRELANTGELFF
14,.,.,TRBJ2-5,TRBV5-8,TGTGCCAGCAGCTTAGGACAGCGTAAAGAGACCCAGTACTTC,CASSLGQRKETQYF
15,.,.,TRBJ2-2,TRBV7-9,TGTGCCAGCAGCACCGGGGAAGCGGGCACCGGGGAGCTGTTTTTT,CASSTGEAGTGELFF
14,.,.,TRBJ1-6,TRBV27,TGTGCCAGCAGTTTCCAAGGAGGGGAGTCACCCCTCCACTTT,CASSFQGGESPLHF
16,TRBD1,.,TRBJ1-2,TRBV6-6,TGTGCCAGCAGGGCCTCAGCCGGGACAGGGGACTATGGCTACACCTTC,CASRASAGTGDYGYTF
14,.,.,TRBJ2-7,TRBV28,TGTGCCAGCAGCCCTAACAGGGTCCCCTACGAGCAGTACTTC,CASSPNRVPYEQYF
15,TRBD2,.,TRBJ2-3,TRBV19,TGTGCCACTGGGACTAGCGGGACTAGCACAGATACGCAGTATTTT,CATGTSGTSTDTQYF
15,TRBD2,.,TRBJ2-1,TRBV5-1,TGCGCCAGCAGCACAACTAGCGGGGGATACAATGAGCAGTTCTTC,CASSTTSGGYNEQFF
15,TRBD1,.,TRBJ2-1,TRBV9,TGTGCCAGCAGCGTAAGGGACAGAGAGTACAATGAGCAGTTCTTC,CASSVRDREYNEQFF
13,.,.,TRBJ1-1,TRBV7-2,TGTGCCAGCAGCTTAGGGGCTAACACTGAAGCTTTCTTT,CASSLGANTEAFF
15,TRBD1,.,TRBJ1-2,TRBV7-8,TGTGCCAGCAGCTTCGGACAGGGGGCAGGCTATGGCTACACCTTC,CASSFGQGAGYGYTF
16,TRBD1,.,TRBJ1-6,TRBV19,TGTGCCAGTAGCGGACAGGGGGCGCCTCTTAATTCACCCCTCCACTTT,CASSGQGAPLNSPLHF
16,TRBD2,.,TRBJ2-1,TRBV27,TGTGCCAGCAGTCCCACCGGGACTAGCCGACGGAATGAGCAGTTCTTC,CASSPTGTSRRNEQFF
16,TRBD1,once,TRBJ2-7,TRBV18,TGTGCCAGCTCACCCCCGGGACAGGGGCGCTCCTACGAGCAGTACTTC,CASSPPGQGRSYEQYF
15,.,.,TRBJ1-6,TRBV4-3,TGCGCCAGCAGCCAAGTTGGAGGGATGGATTCACCCCTCCACTTT,CASSQVGGMDSPLHF
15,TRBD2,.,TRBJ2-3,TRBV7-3,TGTGCCAGCAGCTCCCTTGCGGGAGGCACAGATACGCAGTATTTT,CASSSLAGGTDTQYF
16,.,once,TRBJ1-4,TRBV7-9,TGTGCCAGCAGCCAGTGGGAACCTGGCGGGTATGAAAAACTGTTTTTT,CASSQWEPGGYEKLFF
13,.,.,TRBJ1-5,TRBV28,TGTGCCAGCAGAACAGGGAACCCTCAGCCCCAGCATTTT,CASRTGNPQPQHF
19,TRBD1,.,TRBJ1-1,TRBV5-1,TGCGCCAGCAGCTCGCCCTTTGGACAGGGACCAAACATGAACACTGAAGCTTTCTTT,CASSSPFGQGPNMNTEAFF
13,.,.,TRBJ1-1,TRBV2,TGTGCCAGCAGTGTCTTGGAGGACACTGAAGCTTTCTTT,CASSVLEDTEAFF
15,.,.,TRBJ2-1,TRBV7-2,TGTGCCAGCAGCTTAACGACAGGTATGAACAATGAGCAGTTCTTC,CASSLTTGMNNEQFF
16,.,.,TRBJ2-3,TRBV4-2,TGTGCCAGCAGCCAAGATCTCGGCGGCAGCACAGATACGCAGTATTTT,CASSQDLGGSTDTQYF
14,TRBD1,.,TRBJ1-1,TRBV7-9,TGTGCCAGCAGCACAGGGACAGGGTGGACTGAAGCTTTCTTT,CASSTGTGWTEAFF
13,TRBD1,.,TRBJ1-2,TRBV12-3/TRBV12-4,TGTGCCAGCAGCCCGACAGGGTTGAGTGGCTACACCTTC,CASSPTGLSGYTF
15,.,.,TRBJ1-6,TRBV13,TGTGCCAGCAGCTTAGGCCTAATGGGACAATCACCCCTCCACTTT,CASSLGLMGQSPLHF
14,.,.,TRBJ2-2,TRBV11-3,TGTGCCAGCAGCTTAGTAAGGGGCGCCGGGGAGCTGTTTTTT,CASSLVRGAGELFF
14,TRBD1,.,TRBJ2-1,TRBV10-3,TGTGCCATCAACCGGGACAGGGGGCTTAATGAGCAGTTCTTC,CAINRDRGLNEQFF
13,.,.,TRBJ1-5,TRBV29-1,TGCAGCGTTGTAGCGGGGGTTAATCAGCCCCAGCATTTT,CSVVAGVNQPQHF
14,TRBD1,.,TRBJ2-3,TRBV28,TGTGCCAGCAGCGGGACAGGGCGAACAGATACGCAGTATTTT,CASSGTGRTDTQYF
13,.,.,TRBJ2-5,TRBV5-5,TGTGCCAGCAGCTTGGACCGGGGAGAGACCCAGTACTTC,CASSLDRGETQYF
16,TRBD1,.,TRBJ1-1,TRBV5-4,TGTGCCAGCAGCCCAGGACAGGGTTTGAAGGGTACTGAAGCTTTCTTT,CASSPGQGLKGTEAFF
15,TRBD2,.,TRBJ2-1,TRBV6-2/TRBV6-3,TGTGCCAGCAGTTCCACTAGCGGGAGCTACAATGAGCAGTTCTTC,CASSSTSGSYNEQFF
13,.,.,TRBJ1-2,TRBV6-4,TGTGCCAGCAGCCCCGAGCGGGGCTATGGCTACACCTTC,CASSPERGYGYTF
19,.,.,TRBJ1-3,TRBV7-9,TGTGCCAGCAGCTCATCGACCGTTTTCGGGACAACCTCTGGAAACACCATATATTTT,CASSSSTVFGTTSGNTIYF
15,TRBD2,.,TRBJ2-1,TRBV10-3,TGTGCCACCTGGGAGCTGACTAGCGGTTACAATGAGCAGTTCTTC,CATWELTSGYNEQFF
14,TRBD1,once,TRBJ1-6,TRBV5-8,TGTGCCAGCAGCTTCGGCCAGGACAGGGAGGCCCTCCACTTT,CASSFGQDREALHF
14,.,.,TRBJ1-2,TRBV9,TGTGCCAGCAGCGTAGGATCAGGTTCCTATGGCTACACCTTC,CASSVGSGSYGYTF
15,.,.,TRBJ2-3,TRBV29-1,TGCAGCGTTGATGGAGGGCCTGGGAGCACAGATACGCAGTATTTT,CSVDGGPGSTDTQYF
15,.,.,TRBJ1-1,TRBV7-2,TGTGCCAGCAGCTTAAATGGGCTTGGGAACACTGAAGCTTTCTTT,CASSLNGLGNTEAFF
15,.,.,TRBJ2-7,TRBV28,TGTGCCAGCAGTTTAGGGGGACACCGCTCCTACGAGCAGTACTTC,CASSLGGHRSYEQYF
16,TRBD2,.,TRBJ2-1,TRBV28,TGTGCCAGCAGTCCCGGACTAGCGGGGGGGCCTAGTCCTGGGTTCTTC,CASSPGLAGGPSPGFF
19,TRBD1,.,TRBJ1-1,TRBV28,TGTGCCAGCAGTCCATTACTTCCGGGACAGGGGGCGGGTAGTACTGAAGCTTTCTTT,CASSPLLPGQGAGSTEAFF
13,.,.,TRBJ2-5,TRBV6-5,TGTGCCAGCGTTTCAGGCCGTAAAGAGACCCAGTACTTC,CASVSGRKETQYF